A selection of T cell receptor beta chains follows, all from one sample in a study of blood T cell repertoires in COVID-19. The assay was immunoSEQ multiplex PCR, and TCRdb's table has in-frame clones only and misses some. The sample yields about 170,000 clones, 70% to 90% seen once. Material for sequencing was peripheral blood. The receptors stem from an elderly woman with COVID-19, enrolled during active disease. Both conserved end residues are part of each CDR3. D genes are given only for firm matches. Size values are once, few and many counts, or a class for expanded clones, and some rows have none.

clone size	D gene	V gene	J gene	CDR3 DNA	CDR3 protein
.	.	TRBV19	TRBJ1-4	TGTGCCAGTAGGGCAGGGGCCGAAAAACTGTTTTTT	CASRAGAEKLFF
.	.	TRBV28	TRBJ2-2	TGTGCCAGCAGCACAGCCACCGGGGAGCTGTTTTTT	CASSTATGELFF
once	TRBD1	TRBV29-1	TRBJ1-2	TGCAGCGTTCTTATACAGGGGGCGCCTAACTATGGCTACACCTTC	CSVLIQGAPNYGYTF
.	TRBD1	TRBV6-4	TRBJ2-3	TGTGCCAGCAGTTTAGGGACAGGGGGGTACACAGATACGCAGTATTTT	CASSLGTGGYTDTQYF
.	.	TRBV27	TRBJ1-4	TGTGCCAGCAGTCCTCCCACTAGTCGTCGGGAAAAACTGTTTTTT	CASSPPTSRREKLFF
.	TRBD1	TRBV5-1	TRBJ1-6	TGCGCCAGCAGCCATATGCCGACAGGGAATAATTCACCCCTCCACTTT	CASSHMPTGNNSPLHF
.	.	TRBV19	TRBJ1-1	TGTGCCAGTAGAAACAGGGTAGGCACGAACACTGAAGCTTTCTTT	CASRNRVGTNTEAFF
.	.	TRBV6-6	TRBJ1-6	TGTGCCAGCAGTTACCCCGGGACATCTAATTCACCCCTCCACTTT	CASSYPGTSNSPLHF
.	.	TRBV28	TRBJ2-4	TGTGCCAGCAGCCCCTCAGCCAAAAACATTCAGTACTTC	CASSPSAKNIQYF
.	TRBD1	TRBV7-9	TRBJ1-6	TGTGCCAGCAGCTTAGGGGACAGGGGACATTCACCCCTCCACTTT	CASSLGDRGHSPLHF
.	.	TRBV24-1	TRBJ2-3	TGTGCCACCAGTGACCCGCTATTGTATACGCAGTATTTT	CATSDPLLYTQYF
.	.	TRBV27	TRBJ2-3	TGTGCCAGCATTCCGACCGGGGGAGATACGCAGTATTTT	CASIPTGGDTQYF
.	TRBD1	TRBV9	TRBJ1-1	TGTGCCAGCAGCGCCAGGGGGCGGAGGAACACTGAAGCTTTCTTT	CASSARGRRNTEAFF
few	TRBD1	TRBV5-1	TRBJ1-2	TGCGCCAGCAGCTTGGGGGGACAGGGGTTTGGCTACACCTTC	CASSLGGQGFGYTF
.	TRBD1	TRBV19	TRBJ2-6	TGTGCCAGTAGTTCCTACACAGGGGCCGGGGCCAACGTCCTGACTTTC	CASSSYTGAGANVLTF
.	.	TRBV5-5	TRBJ1-2	TGTGCCAGCAGCTTGGACAGAGCTAACTATGGCTACACCTTC	CASSLDRANYGYTF
.	.	TRBV18	TRBJ1-1	TGTGCCAGCTCACCACGGATAGCCACTGAAGCTTTCTTT	CASSPRIATEAFF
.	TRBD1	TRBV18	TRBJ1-5	TGTGCCAGCTCACCCGGCGGACAGGTCAATCAGCCCCAGCATTTT	CASSPGGQVNQPQHF
.	.	TRBV7-2	TRBJ1-6	TGTGCCAGCAGCTCGTGGGGGGGGAATTCACCCCTCCACTTT	CASSSWGGNSPLHF
.	TRBD1	TRBV6-6	TRBJ2-7	TGTGCCAGCAGTCGGCGTCTAACAGGGGCGGGTATCTATGGGCAGTACTTC	CASSRRLTGAGIYGQYF
.	TRBD1	TRBV5-4	TRBJ1-2	TGTGCCAGCAGCACTAGACAGGGAGACGCGTTTACCTTC	CASSTRQGDAFTF
.	.	TRBV11-2	TRBJ2-1	TGTGCCAGCAGCTTTCGGATCCAGCGGAACAATGAGCAGTTCTTC	CASSFRIQRNNEQFF
.	TRBD1	TRBV5-5	TRBJ1-6	TGTGCCAGCAGCTCTCCCGGGACAGGTACCGATTCACCCCTCCACTTT	CASSSPGTGTDSPLHF
.	.	TRBV19	TRBJ1-4	TGTGCCAGTAGTATATTCAAGACAGCCTTTAATGAAAAACTGTTTTTT	CASSIFKTAFNEKLFF
.	.	TRBV18	TRBJ1-4	TGTGCCAGCGCCCAGGGCAGTGCTAATGAAAAACTGTTTTTT	CASAQGSANEKLFF
once	TRBD1	TRBV12-5	TRBJ2-7	TGTGCTAGTGGTTTGGGTCACAGGGGCTACGAGCAGTACTTC	CASGLGHRGYEQYF
.	.	TRBV2	TRBJ1-3	TGTGCCAGCAGCCCTGACAAGTTCTCTGGAAACACCATATATTTT	CASSPDKFSGNTIYF
.	.	TRBV7-8	TRBJ2-1	TGTGCCAGCAGCTTTAGTGGGGGGGCAGCGGGCTACAATGAGCAGTTCTTC	CASSFSGGAAGYNEQFF
.	.	TRBV4-1	TRBJ2-5	TGCGCCAGCAGCCAGGCCGATAGCTTAGAGACCCAGTACTTC	CASSQADSLETQYF
.	TRBD1	TRBV7-7	TRBJ2-5	TGTGCTAGCAGCTCCTACAGGGGGCAGGGGACCCAGTACTTC	CASSSYRGQGTQYF
.	TRBD1	TRBV15	TRBJ2-1	TGTGCCACCAGCAGAGAATGGACAGGGGGCGAGAGGAATGAGCAGTTCTTC	CATSREWTGGERNEQFF
.	.	TRBV5-1	TRBJ1-4	TGCGCCAGCAGCTCGGTCGGTTATCTGTTTTTT	CASSSVGYLFF
.	.	TRBV7-9	TRBJ1-4	TGTGCCAGCAGCACCGCCGAGGCCTACGAAAAACTGTTTTTT	CASSTAEAYEKLFF
few	.	TRBV18	TRBJ1-1	TGTGCCAGCTCACCACCGTCCGACAGTAAAGCTTTCTTT	CASSPPSDSKAFF
.	.	TRBV7-2	TRBJ2-7	TGTGCCAGCAGCCTTGAGGCGTTAAACTACGAGCAGTACTTC	CASSLEALNYEQYF
once	TRBD1	TRBV9	TRBJ1-1	TGTGCCAGCAGCGCAGGTGGGGGACAGGGCACTGAAGCTTTCTTT	CASSAGGGQGTEAFF
few	.	TRBV9	TRBJ1-1	TGTGCCAGCAGCGTAGGGGCTCGGGACTCTGAAGCTTTCTTT	CASSVGARDSEAFF
.	TRBD1	TRBV5-4	TRBJ1-1	TGTGCCAGCAGCCCCATCGGACAGGACGCTTTCTTT	CASSPIGQDAFF
few	.	TRBV7-9	TRBJ1-1	TGTGCCAGCAGCACCCAGGACACTGAAGCTTTCTTT	CASSTQDTEAFF
once	TRBD2	TRBV19	TRBJ2-1	TGTGCCAGTAGTCAGACTAGCGGGACGGGGGAGCAGTTCTTC	CASSQTSGTGEQFF
.	.	TRBV3-1/TRBV3-2	TRBJ1-1	TGTGCCAGCAGCCCGACAGGTCCTGGCATCCGGGAAGCTTTCTTT	CASSPTGPGIREAFF
.	TRBD2	TRBV2	TRBJ2-3	TGTGCCAGCAGTGAAGAGGGGACTAGCGGGGGGGCCAAAGATACGCAGTATTTT	CASSEEGTSGGAKDTQYF
once	.	TRBV2	TRBJ2-7	TGTGCCAGCGGACTGGGGAGCGTGTCTGCTGCCTACGAGCAGTACTTC	CASGLGSVSAAYEQYF
.	TRBD2	TRBV2	TRBJ2-3	TGTGCCAGCAGGTGGGGGTCTAGCGGAAGCACAGATACGCAGTATTTT	CASRWGSSGSTDTQYF
once	TRBD2	TRBV4-1	TRBJ2-5	TGCGCCAGCAGCCAAGGTACTAGCGGGAGGGGAGAGACCCAGTACTTC	CASSQGTSGRGETQYF
.	.	TRBV2	TRBJ1-6	TGTGCCAGCAGTATTCGGGACAACTCACCCCTCCACTTT	CASSIRDNSPLHF
few	.	TRBV3-1/TRBV3-2	TRBJ2-1	TGTGCCAGCAGCCAATCAGGGTTAGATGAGCAGTTCTTC	CASSQSGLDEQFF
.	.	TRBV19	TRBJ1-4	TGTGCCAGTAGTATAGGAGGGAGTACGAGGGAAAAACTGTTTTTT	CASSIGGSTREKLFF
.	.	TRBV28	TRBJ2-7	TGTGCCAGCAGTTTACGTAGAGAGCAGTACTTC	CASSLRREQYF
.	.	TRBV5-1	TRBJ1-2	TGCGCCAGCCAGGGGCAGTTGGGTGGCTACACCTTC	CASQGQLGGYTF
.	.	TRBV7-6	TRBJ2-7	TGTGCCAGCAGCTTAGGTTCCCGGACAGCGACGGGCTACGAGCAGTACTTC	CASSLGSRTATGYEQYF
.	.	TRBV18	TRBJ1-6	TGTGCCAGCTCACCCGGGAGGGGAAAATTCTCACCCCTCCACTTT	CASSPGRGKFSPLHF
.	TRBD1	TRBV29-1	TRBJ1-2	TGCAGCGTTACAGGGGGCTCAGGTCCCTATGGCTACACCTTC	CSVTGGSGPYGYTF